This T cell receptor beta chain appears in the sequencing data of a study of T cells in Graves' hyperthyroidism and ophthalmopathy. This clonotype was counted once. This sequence may be a read error, since a much larger clone differs from it by one base. Per germline, CDR1 SEHNR and CDR2 FQNEAQ (reference sequence). This CDR3 comprises 16 residues. Template material for amplifying TCR beta CDR3 regions consisted of RNA transcripts. TCR CDR3 regions were first amplified by RT-PCR with HTBI primers. TCRdb used MiXCR to reprocess the multiplex PCR reads, holding one entry per CDR3 protein. The table lists around 700,000 distinct CDR3 sequences, 35% of them singletons, with less than 40% in the top ten. Hyperthyroidism of Graves' type that showed no ophthalmopathy progression within 18 months was stable. With a duration under 2 months, the hyperthyroidism was newly diagnosed in patients aged 18 to 65. Patients having uncontrolled infection, another autoimmune disease, pregnancy or lactation were not included. 10 ml of fresh peripheral blood supplied the PBMCs.

This rearrangement joins TRBV7-9 to TRBJ1-6; 8 bases are shared with TRBD1. Specimen: blood. The TCR sequence derives from a woman in her 40s with Graves' hyperthyroidism. DNA of the CDR3: TGTGCCAGCAGCTTAGCGCGCACAGGGGGGAGTTCACCCCCCCACTTT. This translates into CASSLARTGGSSPPHF.